The entry below describes one T cell receptor beta chain. These data come from a study of blood T cell repertoires in COVID-19. In the original analysis: Estimation of nucleated cell counts relied on the amplification of reference gene primers. TCRdb's copy holds only in-frame clones and misses some; the assay was immunoSEQ multiplex PCR. That table furnishes V, J and clone size, whereas the DNA furnished D and trimming. The data hold about half a million clones, with over 75% observed a single time. Sequenced sample: peripheral blood. This receptor was taken from a human donor in a cohort sampled during active COVID-19.

The CDR3 nucleotides read TGTGCCAGCAGCTTAGGTCCAGGGGAACGTCATACGCAGTATTTT. Its protein product is CASSLGPGERHTQYF. This chain links TRBV11-3 with TRBJ2-3, with a possible D match to TRBD1 (6 bases). Between the trimmed V and J ends, which lost 1 base and 7 bases, there was a span of 15 bases. Germline CDR1 SGHNT, CDR2 YENEEA. The CDR3 contains 15 residues. The entire variable domain, with the rest obtained from reference TRBV11-3 and TRBJ2-3, is as follows: EAGVVQSPRYKIIEKKQPVAFWCNPISGHNTLYWYLQNLGQGPELLIRYENEEAVDDSQLPKDRFSAERLKGVDSTLKIQPAELGDSAVYLCASSLGPGERHTQYFGPGTRLTVL.